Reported below is one T cell receptor (beta chain). What this receptor recognizes is not known. Nothing much larger sits one base from this clone, and base qualities are not available. The sequencer listed for this sample is Illumina NovaSeq 6000. TCRalpha and TCRbeta cDNA libraries were built by 5'RACE with constant-segment primers, adding sample barcodes and unique molecular identifiers. RNA was extracted from every sample with Trizol reagent. Library amplification was performed in two PCR steps, and a second sample barcode and Illumina TruSeq adapters were introduced in the second step. Sequencing of the libraries was done on an Illumina NovaSeq, producing 2 x 150 bp paired-end reads. Regarding the original processing steps: Reads were demultiplexed and collapsed into UMI-guided consensus sequences with migec v1.2.7. Using mixcr v2.1.11, UMI consensuses were aligned to TRA and TRB V and J templates and then assembled into clonotypes. Clonotypes were classified as expanded or contracted when called significant by both edgeR and NoisET, with noise models trained on biological replicates. For edgeR calls, the thresholds were a false discovery rate-adjusted p below 0.01 and a log2 fold-change of 1. As an exploratory analysis of dynamics, PCA with hierarchical clustering was applied to max-normalized trajectories of the 1000 most abundant clonotypes. Separately sequenced CD4+ and CD8+ repertoires were used to assign the CD4 or CD8 phenotype of responding clones. Using fastp trimming at Q25 and MiXCR clonotype assembly, TCRdb reanalyzed the public sequencing data and kept in-frame beta chains. Entries that share a CDR3 protein sequence are merged under the most common genes and DNA. TCRdb, not the original authors, processed these V and J calls. The sample profile shows 140,000 to 150,000 distinct CDR3 sequences; 20% to 25% of them were found once. The top ten clonotypes cover approximately 25% of the sample.

Taken from the germline V gene (reference sequence), the CDR1 and CDR2 loops are LNHDA and SQIVND. CDR3 length: 13 amino acids, cysteine to phenylalanine. The retained sequence is limited to the CDR3, 39 bases, with the frame set at the first base. Trimming removed 8 bases from V and 4 bases from J, leaving 15 bases between the germline ends. The sample is drawn from a study of T-cell memory formation after mild COVID-19 (dated by TCRdb to the early 2020s). Background for the entire study: TCR sequence clusters from the two donors were largely donor specific. T-cell clones expanding and contracting after mild COVID-19 in a couple of donors were tracked by longitudinal TCRalpha and TCRbeta repertoire sequencing. The cohort comprised two young, previously healthy adult volunteers, one female and one male. Study-wide findings and limitations: Clones that contracted from day 15 to 85 showed balanced CD4/CD8 phenotypes, whereas a second wave of clones that expanded from day 15 to 37 leaned towards CD4+. Contracting CD4+ clones were found mainly in CM and EM memory subsets, while CD8+ clones were enriched in EMRA. The second-wave clones that peaked on day 37 were not confirmed to be SARS-CoV-2 specific. Some responding clones were detected in pre-infection memory, which suggested that pre-existing cross-reactive memory T cells had joined the SARS-CoV-2 response. Only a couple of mild cases were covered by the study, and larger cohorts that include severe cases with pre-infection samples were considered necessary.

Ficoll-Paque density gradient centrifugation was the method used to isolate PBMCs. The sequenced material came from PBMCs or a T cell subset sorted from them (not recorded which). This TCR was recovered from an adult woman who had mild COVID-19 (a few samples of this study predate the infection). The sample titles of this study are shuffled in the database, so cell type and time point are left out; the donor was told from shared clones. The chain employs TRBV19 and TRBJ2-7, with TRBD2 tentatively as D gene (5 bases match). The CDR3 protein sequence reads: CASGSGLTYEQYF. The DNA sequence follows: TGTGCCAGTGGCTCCGGACTTACATACGAGCAGTACTTC.